A single sample gave rise to the 17 T cell receptor beta chains below, sequenced in a study of blood T cell repertoires in COVID-19. The repertoire was sequenced with immunoSEQ multiplex PCR; TCRdb's copy has only in-frame clones and lacks some. Of roughly 97,000 clones in the sample, 82% were seen once. The sequenced material came from peripheral blood. Receptor source: a man aged 65 to 85 with acute or convalescent COVID-19.

V usage is TRBV29-1 and J usage is TRBJ2-7, with 9 bases identical to TRBD1. This CDR3 is built from 16 residues. The V segment lost 6 bases and the J segment 0 bases; nucleotides outside the gene matches: 12. Germline V gene data show CDR1 as SQVTM and CDR2 as ANQGSEA. Written as DNA, the CDR3 is TGCAGCGTCACGAAGGACAGGGGAGGGTACTCCTACGAGCAGTACTTC. Its protein is CSVTKDRGGYSYEQYF.

The rearrangement uses TRBV19 and TRBJ1-1, with D maybe TRBD1 (6 bases). Germline CDR1 and CDR2: LNHDA and SQIVND (reference sequence). The CDR3 has 13 amino acids. The germline V and J ends were trimmed by 3 bases and 10 bases, with 15 bases remaining between them. The CDR3 nucleotides are TGTGCCAGTAGTATGCTCGACAGGCCGGGAGCTTTCTTT. This translates into CASSMLDRPGAFF.

This clone occurred a few times. This chain connects TRBV3-1 (or the pseudogene TRBV3-2) to TRBJ1-4, with a tentative D call TRBD1 (6 bases). CDR1 is LGHDT, CDR2 YNNKEL, per germline (reference sequence). Trimming left V 1 base short and J 0 bases short, with 9 bases between. The CDR3 is made up of 16 amino acids. The CDR3 spells CASSQVDRTTNEKLFF. The CDR3 coding sequence is TGTGCCAGCAGCCAAGTAGACAGGACAACTAATGAAAAACTGTTTTTT.

This sequence joins TRBV11-2 and TRBJ1-3, with D unresolved. The CDR3 length is 14 residues. The V end was cut by 7 bases, the J end by 2 bases, with 12 bases between. CDR1 is SGHAT, CDR2 FQNNGV, per germline. The CDR3 coding sequence is TGTGCCAGCACCTTGGTCACTACTGGAAACACCATATATTTT. This codes for CASTLVTTGNTIYF.

CDR3 nucleotides: TGTGCCAGCAGTGTAATCCCCGGGACTAGCGGGGGCCTGTACCAAGAGACCCAGTACTTC. It is translated as CASSVIPGTSGGLYQETQYF. The J gene is TRBJ2-5, the V gene TRBV2, with 14 bases aligning to TRBD2. The trim removed 4 bases at V and 0 bases at J, leaving 13 bases unmatched. The CDR3 totals 20 residues. From germline, CDR1 is SNHLY and CDR2 FYNNEI.

The rearrangement uses TRBV7-8 and TRBJ1-5; D unresolved. Germline CDR1 reads SGHVS; CDR2 reads FQNEAQ. The CDR3 runs 15 residues. V lost 0 bases, J lost 2 bases, and 8 bases lay in between. Here the CDR3 DNA reads TGTGCCAGCAGCTTAGCATGGGGAGGCAATCAGCCCCAGCATTTT. Protein: CASSLAWGGNQPQHF.

This sequence joins TRBV12-3 or TRBV12-4 and TRBJ2-1; unclear D gene. The CDR3 runs to 12 residues. The germline V and J ends were trimmed by 9 bases and 12 bases, with 18 bases remaining between them. CDR3 in amino acids: CASSNSLLGQFF. The CDR3 nucleotides are TGTGCCAGTAGCAATAGCCTTCTTGGGCAGTTCTTC.

The table lists this clone with a count of one. This chain uses TRBV6-5 with TRBJ2-1; the D gene is possibly TRBD2 (5 bases). The length of the CDR3 is 15 residues. V was clipped by 0 bases and J by 9 bases, with 15 bases between them. Germline V gene sequence: CDR1 MNHEY, CDR2 SVGAGI. CDR3 coding DNA: TGTGCCAGCAGTTACTCGCGGACTCCTCCCAGTGAGCAGTTCTTC. It encodes CASSYSRTPPSEQFF.

The chain has TRBV2 and TRBJ2-1; 10 nucleotides line up with TRBD1. With V trimmed by 10 bases and J by 5 bases, 8 bases remained unmatched. The CDR3 runs to 14 residues. The germline V gene has CDR1 SNHLY and CDR2 FYNNEI. The CDR3: CATKGQGTDNEQFF. As DNA, the CDR3 is TGTGCCACCAAGGGACAGGGGACGGACAATGAGCAGTTCTTC.

This rearrangement joins TRBV2 to TRBJ2-5, with D hard to call. V was shortened by 1 base and J by 4 bases, with 13 bases between the two germline ends. The CDR3 sequence is 15 residues long. Germline V CDR1 and CDR2: SNHLY, FYNNEI. The CDR3 DNA is TGTGCCAGCAGTGAAGTCGACATTAAAGGAGAGACCCAGTACTTC. Protein: CASSEVDIKGETQYF.

V gene TRBV3-1 (or the pseudogene TRBV3-2) combines with J gene TRBJ2-5; D remains unclear. Trimming left V 3 bases short and J 2 bases short, with 4 bases between. CDR1 is LGHDT and CDR2 is YNNKEL in the germline V gene (reference sequence). The CDR3 consists of 12 residues. The chain's CDR3 is CASSHLQETQYF. Written as DNA, the CDR3 is TGTGCCAGCAGCCACCTACAAGAGACCCAGTACTTC.

The chain joins TRBV28 to TRBJ2-7; TRBD2 might be the D (6 bases). Trimming took off 5 bases at V and 7 bases at J, with 15 bases between the two ends. This CDR3 has 13 amino acids. The germline V gene encodes CDR1 MDHEN and CDR2 SYDVKM. The CDR3 coding sequence is TGTGCCAGCAGTCAAACACTAGCCAGGGAGCAGTACTTC. This gives the protein CASSQTLAREQYF.

This chain uses TRBV6-4 with TRBJ1-1; TRBD1 matches 7 bases. There are 18 residues in the CDR3. Germline CDR1 and CDR2: MRHNA and SNTAGT. V gave up 5 bases and J gave up 2 bases; unmatched junction bases: 17. CDR3 region: CASSPRKVRTGPNTEAFF. CDR3 nucleotide sequence: TGTGCCAGCAGTCCCCGAAAAGTCAGGACAGGACCCAACACTGAAGCTTTCTTT.

J is TRBJ2-3 and V is TRBV5-1, with 7 nucleotides matching TRBD1. Germline CDR1 SGHRS, CDR2 YFSETQ. The CDR3 sequence is 17 residues long. The trim removed 4 bases at V and 1 base at J, leaving 12 bases unmatched. The CDR3 is CASSTWTGTRRTDTQYF. As DNA, the CDR3 is TGCGCCAGCAGCACCTGGACAGGCACAAGACGCACAGATACGCAGTATTTT.

This chain links TRBV27 with TRBJ2-1; TRBD2 matches at 12 bases. The ends lost 5 bases at V and 3 bases at J; junction bases unmatched: 5. Germline V gene lookup returns CDR1 MNHEY and CDR2 SMNVEV (reference sequence). CDR3 length: 16 residues. The CDR3 bases are TGTGCCAGCAGTCTCCCGGGACTAGCGGGCTACAATGAGCAGTTCTTC. Translating gives CASSLPGLAGYNEQFF.

This rearrangement joins TRBV6-5 to TRBJ2-6; D not resolved. The CDR3 is 13 residues long. Trimming removed 7 bases at V and 3 bases at J, with 7 bases between. Germline loops: CDR1 MNHEY, CDR2 SVGAGI. CDR3 nucleotides: TGTGCCAGCAACCCTAGTGGGGCCAACGTCCTGACTTTC. The encoded protein is CASNPSGANVLTF.

The CDR3 protein is CATSRRQGPNQPQHF. In DNA, the CDR3 is TGTGCCACCAGCAGACGACAGGGACCCAATCAGCCCCAGCATTTT. The rearrangement uses TRBV15 and TRBJ1-5, with 7 bases matching TRBD1. Germline values: CDR1 LNHNV, CDR2 YYDKDF (reference sequence). V was clipped by 2 bases and J by 3 bases; unmatched bases: 4. The CDR3 loop spans 15 amino acids.